This entry features one T cell receptor (beta chain) sequence. Its target is unknown. This sample was included in a study of shared clonotypes between healthy human individuals. At the level of the study: Sampling drew on donors who were a couple of women and a few men aged 18 to 49. Findings and caveats of the study: Of the naive CD4 clonotypes, about 5% were shared across several donors.

Assay: immunoSEQ multiplex PCR; the TCRdb copy retains only in-frame clones and omits some. The data show under 750,000 clones, 72% seen once. The CDR3 consists of 15 residues. J lost 5 bases, V lost 5 bases, and 7 bases had no gene match. CDR1 MDHEN and CDR2 SYDVKM come from the germline V gene. The chain joins TRBV28 to TRBJ1-5; TRBD1 agrees at 9 bases. The clonotype originates from a woman between 25 and 40 years old in good health. Sequencing was done on a sample of memory CD4+ T cells sorted from blood. As to subset: CD45RA-negative fraction. The CDR3 DNA is TGTGCCAGCAGTCCCCCCGGACAGGGGTATCAGCCCCAGCATTTT. It yields the protein CASSPPGQGYQPQHF.